This TCR beta chain was recorded in a study of cytomegalovirus exposure and HLA in healthy donors. The PCR ran on 60 Vbeta and 13 Jbeta primers. Here immunoSEQ multiplex PCR was the method, and the copy in TCRdb shows in-frame clones only, minus some. The listing records more than 60,000 clones. About this clone itself: Its antigen is unidentified.

From germline, CDR1 is SGHRS and CDR2 YFSETQ. The CDR3 spans 14 residues. The V gene end was trimmed by 1 base and the J gene end by 9 bases; junction bases not matched to a gene: 10. Notes on the study in general: TCR beta V segments were, for the most part, productive about 87% or about 30% of the time in an earlier analysis. Later analysis associated a missense DCLRE1C variant with TCR beta V- and J-gene trimming. It was confirmed in vitro that three of the CMV-associated chains were specific for CMV antigens.

This sequence originates from a boy between 5 and 17 years old in good health and CMV-seronegative. The chain links TRBV5-1 to TRBJ2-7; 7 bases map to TRBD1. Sequencing used PBMCs. CDR3 sequence (DNA): TGCGCCAGCAGCTTGTCCCCTTTGACAGGGCCGCAGTACTTC. This gives the protein CASSLSPLTGPQYF. Full variable domain (missing parts from reference TRBV5-1 and TRBJ2-7): KAGVTQTPRYLIKTRGQQVTLSCSPISGHRSVSWYQQTPGQGLQFLFEYFSETQRNKGNFPGRFSGRQFSNSRSEMNVSTLELGDSALYLCASSLSPLTGPQYFGPGTRLTVT.